This T cell receptor (beta chain) comes out of a study of blood T cell repertoires in COVID-19 (dated by TCRdb to about 2020). Background on the whole study: The collaborator samples originated in the United States, Italy and Spain and spanned the acute and convalescent phases of COVID-19. The prospective study material was composed of cDNA or gDNA derived from T cells, B-cell-depleted T cells, or PBMCs. Nearly every sample came with metadata listing a de-identified subject ID, COVID-19 status, age in years and sex. The repertoires were released in a freely available public database meant as a resource for research on the immune response to SARS-CoV-2. The samples were drawn from the first 160 participants of the ongoing ImmuneRACE study and from 1,254 subjects provided by 6 global collaborators. The dataset comprised deeply sampled blood TCRbeta repertoires from subjects exposed to, actively infected with, or recovered from COVID-19. Where available, HLA class I and class II types were taken from metadata supplied by the sample provider and were not determined by assay-based typing.

At one collaborating source in Seattle, patients were enrolled during active infection and were followed longitudinally through the course of disease. Each collaborating institution followed its own protocols to collect whole blood in K2EDTA tubes. For TCRbeta analysis, collaborators shipped samples in one of three forms: frozen whole blood, isolated PBMCs, or DNA extracted from either of those sample types. The immunoSEQ Assay, a bias-controlled multiplex PCR, was used to amplify TCRbeta CDR3 regions from genomic DNA. The authors processed their data as follows. Nucleated cell counts per sample were estimated from amplification of reference gene primers within the assay. To quantify the absolute abundance of each unique TCRbeta CDR3 rearrangement, sequence reads were collapsed and filtered. For each sample, productive Simpson clonality was calculated as the square root of Simpson's diversity index across productive rearrangements. TCRdb took over this immuneACCESS table, retaining in-frame rearrangements with V and J assigned. Such tables are incomplete; in checked studies, under half of the missing clones stem from an unresolved V gene, and the remainder is unexplained. The DNA was the basis for D and trimming; V, J and clone size are from that table. This sample lists 350,000 to 500,000 clones; 70% to 90% were detected once. The top ten constitute 0.65% to 1% of the sample.

On this clone itself: Its antigen remains unidentified. No much larger clone exists at a distance of one base, and base qualities are not known.

Summary of the overall study and its limitations: The amount of clinical and demographic metadata varied by source and participant and was provided uncurated.

Sequencing was performed on peripheral blood. The TCR comes from a man between 18 and 29 years old with COVID-19, enrolled during active disease.

The DNA is TGCGCCAGCAGCAACCTAGCGGGAGGACCTCAAGAGACCCAGTACTTC. The translation is CASSNLAGGPQETQYF. The chain is assembled from TRBV5-1 and TRBJ2-5, with 11 bases aligning to TRBD2. The germline V gene yields SGHRS for CDR1 and YFSETQ for CDR2. The CDR3 holds 16 amino acids from the cysteine to the phenylalanine. Only CDR3 DNA is held: 48 bases, read in frame from base 1. V is trimmed back by 4 bases and J by 2 bases, and the junction contains 7 bases that no gene match accounts for.